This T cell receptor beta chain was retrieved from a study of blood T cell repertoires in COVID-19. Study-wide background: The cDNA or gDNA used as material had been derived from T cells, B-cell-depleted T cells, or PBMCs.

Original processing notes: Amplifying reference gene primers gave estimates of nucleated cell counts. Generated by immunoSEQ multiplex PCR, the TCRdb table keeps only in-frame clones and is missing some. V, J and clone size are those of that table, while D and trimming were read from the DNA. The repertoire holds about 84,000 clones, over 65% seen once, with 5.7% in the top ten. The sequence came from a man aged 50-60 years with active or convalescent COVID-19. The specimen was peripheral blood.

The CDR3 sequence is CASSLNREAFF. In DNA, the CDR3 is TGTGCCAGCAGCTTGAACAGGGAAGCTTTCTTT. The V and J genes are TRBV5-6 and TRBJ1-1; TRBD1 might be the D (5 bases). Germline CDR1 and CDR2: SGHDT and YYEEEE. This CDR3 has 11 amino acids. V shed 1 base and J shed 8 bases, with 6 bases lying between them.